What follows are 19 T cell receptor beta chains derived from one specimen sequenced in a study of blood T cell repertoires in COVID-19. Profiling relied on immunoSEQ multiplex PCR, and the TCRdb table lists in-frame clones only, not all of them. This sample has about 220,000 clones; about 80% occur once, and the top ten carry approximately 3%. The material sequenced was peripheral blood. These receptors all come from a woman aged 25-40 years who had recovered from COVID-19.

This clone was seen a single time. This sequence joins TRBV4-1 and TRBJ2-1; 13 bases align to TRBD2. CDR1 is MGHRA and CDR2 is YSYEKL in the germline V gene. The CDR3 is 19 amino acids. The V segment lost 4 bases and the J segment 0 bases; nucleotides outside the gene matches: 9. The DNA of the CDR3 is TGCGCCAGCAGCCCCCACGGGACTAGCGGGGCGAGCTCCTACAATGAGCAGTTCTTC. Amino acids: CASSPHGTSGASSYNEQFF.

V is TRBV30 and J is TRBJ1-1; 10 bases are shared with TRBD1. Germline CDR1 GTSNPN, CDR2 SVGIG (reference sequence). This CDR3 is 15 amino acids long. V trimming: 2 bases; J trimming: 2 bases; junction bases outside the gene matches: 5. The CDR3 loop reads CAWSPWDRGNTEAFF. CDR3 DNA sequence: TGTGCCTGGAGTCCCTGGGACAGGGGAAACACTGAAGCTTTCTTT.

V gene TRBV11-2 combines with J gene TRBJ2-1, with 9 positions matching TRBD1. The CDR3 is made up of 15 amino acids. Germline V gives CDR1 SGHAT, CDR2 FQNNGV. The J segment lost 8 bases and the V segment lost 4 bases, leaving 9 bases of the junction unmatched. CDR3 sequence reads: CASSSSDRGGDEQFF. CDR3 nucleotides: TGTGCCAGCAGCTCCTCGGACAGGGGAGGCGATGAGCAGTTCTTC. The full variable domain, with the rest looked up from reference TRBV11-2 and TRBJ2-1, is EAGVAQSPRYKIIEKRQSVAFWCNPISGHATLYWYQQILGQGPKLLIQFQNNGVVDDSQLPKDRFSAERLKGVDSTLKIQPAKLEDSAVYLCASSSSDRGGDEQFFGPGTRLTVL.

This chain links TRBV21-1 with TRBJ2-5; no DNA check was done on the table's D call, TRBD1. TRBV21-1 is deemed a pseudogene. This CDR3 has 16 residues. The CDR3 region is CASSKFCGRGQETQYF. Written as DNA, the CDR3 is TGTGCCAGCAGCAAATTCTGCGGCAGGGGACAAGAGACCCAGTACTTC.

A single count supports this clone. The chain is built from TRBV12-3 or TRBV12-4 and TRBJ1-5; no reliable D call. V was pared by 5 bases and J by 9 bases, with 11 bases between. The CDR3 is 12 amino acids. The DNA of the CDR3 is TGTGCCAGCAGTACTATATACGGGCCCCAGCATTTT. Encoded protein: CASSTIYGPQHF.

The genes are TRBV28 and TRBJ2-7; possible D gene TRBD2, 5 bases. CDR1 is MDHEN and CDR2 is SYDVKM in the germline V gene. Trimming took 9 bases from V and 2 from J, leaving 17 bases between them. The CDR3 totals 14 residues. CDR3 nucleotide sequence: TGTGCCAGTGTGACCAGCGGACCTGCCTACGAGCAGTACTTC. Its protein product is CASVTSGPAYEQYF.

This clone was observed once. Written as DNA, the CDR3 is TGTGCCAGCACCCTATTCTACAATGAGCAGTTCTTC. This sequence encodes CASTLFYNEQFF. This chain joins TRBV2 and TRBJ2-1; D is ambiguous. V was clipped by 7 bases and J by 3 bases, with 7 bases between them. Germline CDR1 is SNHLY and CDR2 is FYNNEI. There are 12 residues in the CDR3.

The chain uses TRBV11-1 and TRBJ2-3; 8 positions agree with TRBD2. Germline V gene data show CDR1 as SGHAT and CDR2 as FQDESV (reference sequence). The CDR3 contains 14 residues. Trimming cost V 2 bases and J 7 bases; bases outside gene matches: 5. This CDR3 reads CASSLLAGSNTQYF. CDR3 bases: TGTGCCAGCAGCTTACTAGCGGGCAGTAATACGCAGTATTTT.

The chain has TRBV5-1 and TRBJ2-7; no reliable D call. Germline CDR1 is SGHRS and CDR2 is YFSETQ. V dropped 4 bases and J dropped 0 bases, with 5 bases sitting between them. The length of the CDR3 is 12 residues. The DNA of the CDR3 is TGCGCCAGCAGCATATCCTCCTACGAGCAGTACTTC. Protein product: CASSISSYEQYF.

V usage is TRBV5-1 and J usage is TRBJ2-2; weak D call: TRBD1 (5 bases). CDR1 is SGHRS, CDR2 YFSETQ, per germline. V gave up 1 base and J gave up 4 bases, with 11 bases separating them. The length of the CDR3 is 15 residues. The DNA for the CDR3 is TGCGCCAGCAGCTTGAGGGTGCAGGGCACCGGGGAGCTGTTTTTT. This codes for CASSLRVQGTGELFF.

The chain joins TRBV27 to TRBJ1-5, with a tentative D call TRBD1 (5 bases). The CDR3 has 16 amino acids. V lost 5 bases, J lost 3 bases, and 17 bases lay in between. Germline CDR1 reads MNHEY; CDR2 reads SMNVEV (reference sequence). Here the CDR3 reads CASSPAGEVTNQPQHF. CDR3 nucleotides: TGTGCCAGCAGTCCTGCGGGGGAGGTAACCAATCAGCCCCAGCATTTT.

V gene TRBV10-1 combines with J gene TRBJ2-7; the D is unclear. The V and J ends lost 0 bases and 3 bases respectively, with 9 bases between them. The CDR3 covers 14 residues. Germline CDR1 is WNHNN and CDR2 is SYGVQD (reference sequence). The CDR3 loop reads CASSESGGSYEQYF. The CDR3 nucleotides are TGCGCCAGCAGTGAGTCCGGCGGAAGCTACGAGCAGTACTTC.

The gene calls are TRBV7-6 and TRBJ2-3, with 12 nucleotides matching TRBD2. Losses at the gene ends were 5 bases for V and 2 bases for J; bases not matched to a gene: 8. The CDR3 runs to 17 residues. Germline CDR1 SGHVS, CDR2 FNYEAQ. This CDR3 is CASSRPGLAGLTDTQYF. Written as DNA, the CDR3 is TGTGCCAGCAGCCGTCCGGGACTAGCGGGCCTCACAGATACGCAGTATTTT.

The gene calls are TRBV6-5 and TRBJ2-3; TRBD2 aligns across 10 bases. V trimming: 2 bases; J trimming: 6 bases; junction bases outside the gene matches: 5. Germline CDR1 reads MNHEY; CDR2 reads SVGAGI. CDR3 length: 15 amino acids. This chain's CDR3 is CASSYNLAGADTQYF. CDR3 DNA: TGTGCCAGCAGTTACAATCTAGCGGGAGCGGATACGCAGTATTTT.

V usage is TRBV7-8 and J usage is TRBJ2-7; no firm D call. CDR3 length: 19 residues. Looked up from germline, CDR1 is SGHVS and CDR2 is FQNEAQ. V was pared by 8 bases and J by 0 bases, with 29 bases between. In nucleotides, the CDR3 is TGTGCCAGCCTTCTTAGTATTATTAATGCAAGAAAAAGCTCCTACGAGCAGTACTTC. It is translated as CASLLSIINARKSSYEQYF.

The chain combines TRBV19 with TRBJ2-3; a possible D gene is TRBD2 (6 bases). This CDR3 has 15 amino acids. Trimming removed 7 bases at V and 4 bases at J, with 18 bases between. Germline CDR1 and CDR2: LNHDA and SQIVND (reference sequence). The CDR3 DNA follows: TGTGCCAGTAACGGGGGTGCCCTGGAGTCAGATACGCAGTATTTT. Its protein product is CASNGGALESDTQYF. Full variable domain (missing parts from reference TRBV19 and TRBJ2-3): DGGITQSPKYLFRKEGQNVTLSCEQNLNHDAMYWYRQDPGQGLRLIYYSQIVNDFQKGDIAEGYSVSREKKESFPLTVTSAQKNPTAFYLCASNGGALESDTQYFGPGTRLTVL.

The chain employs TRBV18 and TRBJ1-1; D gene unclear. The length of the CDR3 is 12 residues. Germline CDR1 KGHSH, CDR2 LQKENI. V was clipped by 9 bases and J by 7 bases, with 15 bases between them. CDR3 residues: CASGVREFEAFF. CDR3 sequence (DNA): TGTGCCAGTGGGGTGAGGGAGTTTGAAGCTTTCTTT.

The CDR3 nucleotides read TGTGCCAGCAGCCCTTCAGGGGGGCGGGAGCAGTTCTTC. This encodes CASSPSGGREQFF. The rearrangement uses TRBV9 and TRBJ2-1; a possible D gene is TRBD1 (7 bases). V lost 4 bases and J 10 bases, leaving 15 bases between the germline ends. Germline CDR1 reads SGDLS; CDR2 reads YYNGEE. The CDR3 is made up of 13 amino acids.

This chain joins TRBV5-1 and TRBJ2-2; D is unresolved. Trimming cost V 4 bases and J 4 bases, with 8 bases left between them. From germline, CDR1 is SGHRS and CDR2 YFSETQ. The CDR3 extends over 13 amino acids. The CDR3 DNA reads TGCGCCAGCAGCCCACTCCCCACCGGGGAGCTGTTTTTT. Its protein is CASSPLPTGELFF.